This T cell receptor beta chain was recorded in a study of T cell responses to AZD1222 COVID-19 vaccine. Study details: Second-dose timings of about 4 or about 12 weeks were pooled. General study findings and limits: In the spike-specific TCR repertoire, nearly half reportedly target unmutated variant regions. Repertoires in all cases were sampled only once the peak T cell response had passed.

In the case of this clone: No antigen is known for it.

This table comes from immunoSEQ multiplex PCR, and its TCRdb copy is limited to in-frame clones, with some not included. The sample carries about 130,000 clones, approximately 86% recorded once. Trimming cost V 0 bases and J 1 base, with 10 bases left between them. Germline V gene lookup returns CDR1 MNHEY and CDR2 SVGAGI. The CDR3 contains 16 residues. The sequence was collected from an adult in good health. The chain joins TRBV6-5 to TRBJ2-4; TRBD1 might be the D (6 bases). The input for sequencing was peripheral blood, taken on day 0 of AZD1222 vaccination. CDR3 DNA: TGTGCCAGCAGTTACTCGGGGGCGGCGGCCAAAAACATTCAGTACTTC. It yields the protein CASSYSGAAAKNIQYF.